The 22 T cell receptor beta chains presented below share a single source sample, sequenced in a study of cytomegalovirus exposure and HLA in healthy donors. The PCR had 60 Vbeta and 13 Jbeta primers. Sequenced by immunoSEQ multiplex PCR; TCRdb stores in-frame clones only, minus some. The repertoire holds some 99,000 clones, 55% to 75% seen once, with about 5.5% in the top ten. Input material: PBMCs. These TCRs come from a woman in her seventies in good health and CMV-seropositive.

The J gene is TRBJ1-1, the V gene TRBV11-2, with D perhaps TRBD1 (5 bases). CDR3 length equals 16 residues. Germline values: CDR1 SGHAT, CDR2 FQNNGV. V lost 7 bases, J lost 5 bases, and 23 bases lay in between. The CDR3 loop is CASTLLRGRRGTEAFF. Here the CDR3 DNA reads TGTGCCAGCACCCTACTAAGGGGCCGGCGAGGAACTGAAGCTTTCTTT.

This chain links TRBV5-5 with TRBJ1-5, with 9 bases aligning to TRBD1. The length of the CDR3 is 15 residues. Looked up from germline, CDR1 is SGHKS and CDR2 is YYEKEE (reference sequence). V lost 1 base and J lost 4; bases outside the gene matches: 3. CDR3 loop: CASSLSGQGNQPQHF. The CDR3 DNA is TGTGCCAGCAGCTTGTCTGGACAGGGGAATCAGCCCCAGCATTTT.

In DNA form, the CDR3 reads TGCGCCAGCAGCCAAGAGGAGGGAACCTACTATGGCTACACCTTC. Translated, it gives CASSQEEGTYYGYTF. This chain connects TRBV4-3 to TRBJ1-2; D ambiguous. The CDR3 is 15 residues long. Trimming left V 0 bases short and J 3 bases short, with 11 bases between. Germline loops: CDR1 LGHNA, CDR2 YSLEER.

The CDR3: CASSTRRRGRDYGYTF. CDR3 in DNA: TGTGCCAGCAGCACCCGGAGGAGGGGGCGGGACTATGGCTACACCTTC. This sequence joins TRBV9 and TRBJ1-2; the match to TRBD1 covers 7 bases. Germline lookup yields CDR1 SGDLS and CDR2 YYNGEE. Trimming removed 4 bases from V and 3 bases from J; junction bases left unmatched: 12. The CDR3 sequence is 16 residues long.

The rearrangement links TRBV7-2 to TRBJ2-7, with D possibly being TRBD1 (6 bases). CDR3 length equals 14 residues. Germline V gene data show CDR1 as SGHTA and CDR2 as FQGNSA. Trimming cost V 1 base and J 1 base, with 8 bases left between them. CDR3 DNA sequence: TGTGCCAGCAGCTTAGGGGGGCTATCCTACGAGCAGTACTTC. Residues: CASSLGGLSYEQYF.

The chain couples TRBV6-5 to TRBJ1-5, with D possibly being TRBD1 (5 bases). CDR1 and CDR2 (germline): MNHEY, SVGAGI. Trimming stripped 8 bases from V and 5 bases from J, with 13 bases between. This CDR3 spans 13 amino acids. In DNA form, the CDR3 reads TGTGCCAGCGGGAGGGGCTTGGATCAGCCCCAGCATTTT. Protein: CASGRGLDQPQHF.

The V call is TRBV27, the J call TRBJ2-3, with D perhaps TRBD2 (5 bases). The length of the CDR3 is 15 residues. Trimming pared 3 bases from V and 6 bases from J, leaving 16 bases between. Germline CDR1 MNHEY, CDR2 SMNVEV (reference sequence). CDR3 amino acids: CASSFQLAGSDTQYF. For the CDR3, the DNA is TGTGCCAGCAGTTTTCAGCTAGCTGGATCCGATACGCAGTATTTT.

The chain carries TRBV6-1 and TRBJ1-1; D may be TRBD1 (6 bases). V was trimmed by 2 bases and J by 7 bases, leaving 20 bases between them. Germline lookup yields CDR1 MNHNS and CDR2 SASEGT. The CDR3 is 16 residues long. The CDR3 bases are TGTGCCAGCAGTGAAAACCCCTTTAGGGGGTACGATGAAGCTTTCTTT. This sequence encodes CASSENPFRGYDEAFF.

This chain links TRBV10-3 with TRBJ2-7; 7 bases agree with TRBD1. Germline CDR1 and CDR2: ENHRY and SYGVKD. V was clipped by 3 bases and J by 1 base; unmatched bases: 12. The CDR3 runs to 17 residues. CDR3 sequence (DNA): TGTGCCATCAGTGACACTCCCGGGACAGTCTTGTCCTACGAGCAGTACTTC. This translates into CAISDTPGTVLSYEQYF.

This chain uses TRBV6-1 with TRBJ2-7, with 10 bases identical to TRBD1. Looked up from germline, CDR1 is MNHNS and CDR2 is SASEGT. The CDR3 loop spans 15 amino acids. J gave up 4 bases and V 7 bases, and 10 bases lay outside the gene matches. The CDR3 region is CASNFPGQGTYEQYF. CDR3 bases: TGTGCCAGCAACTTCCCGGGACAGGGGACTTACGAGCAGTACTTC.

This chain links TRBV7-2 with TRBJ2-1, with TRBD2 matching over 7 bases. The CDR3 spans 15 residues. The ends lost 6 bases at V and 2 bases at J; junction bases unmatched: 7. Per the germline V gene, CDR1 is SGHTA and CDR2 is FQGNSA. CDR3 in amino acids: CASRPGLVPYNEQFF. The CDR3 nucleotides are TGTGCCAGCAGACCCGGACTAGTTCCCTACAATGAGCAGTTCTTC.

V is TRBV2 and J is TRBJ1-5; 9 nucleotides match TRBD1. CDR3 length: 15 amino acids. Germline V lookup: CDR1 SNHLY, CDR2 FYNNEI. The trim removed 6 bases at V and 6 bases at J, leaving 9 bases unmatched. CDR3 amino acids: CASRTGTGTFQPQHF. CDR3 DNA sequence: TGTGCCAGCAGAACCGGGACAGGGACGTTTCAGCCCCAGCATTTT.

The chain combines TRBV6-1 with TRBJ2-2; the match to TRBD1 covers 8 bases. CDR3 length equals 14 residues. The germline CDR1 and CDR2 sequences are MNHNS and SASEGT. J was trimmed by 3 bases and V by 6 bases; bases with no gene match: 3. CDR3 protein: CASRGQADTGELFF. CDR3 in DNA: TGTGCCAGCAGGGGACAGGCCGACACCGGGGAGCTGTTTTTT.

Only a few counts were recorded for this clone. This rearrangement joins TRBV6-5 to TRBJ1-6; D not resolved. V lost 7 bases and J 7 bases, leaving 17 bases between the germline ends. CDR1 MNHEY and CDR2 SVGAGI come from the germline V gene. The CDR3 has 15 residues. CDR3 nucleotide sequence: TGTGCCAGCACCACAGACCTTCAGTTAAATTCACCCCTCCACTTT. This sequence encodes CASTTDLQLNSPLHF.

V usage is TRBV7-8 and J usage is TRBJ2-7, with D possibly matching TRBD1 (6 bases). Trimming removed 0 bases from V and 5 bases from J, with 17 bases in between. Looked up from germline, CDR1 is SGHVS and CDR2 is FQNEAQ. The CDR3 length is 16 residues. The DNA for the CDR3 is TGTGCCAGCAGCTTAGCGAACCCACAGGGCGGCCACGAGCAGTACTTC. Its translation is CASSLANPQGGHEQYF.

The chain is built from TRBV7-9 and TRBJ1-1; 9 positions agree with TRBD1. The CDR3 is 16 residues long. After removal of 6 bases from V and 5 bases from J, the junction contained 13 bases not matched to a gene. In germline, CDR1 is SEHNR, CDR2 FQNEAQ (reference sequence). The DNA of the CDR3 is TGTGCCAGCAGGAAACAACCGGGACAGGGAGGGACTGAAGCTTTCTTT. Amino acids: CASRKQPGQGGTEAFF.

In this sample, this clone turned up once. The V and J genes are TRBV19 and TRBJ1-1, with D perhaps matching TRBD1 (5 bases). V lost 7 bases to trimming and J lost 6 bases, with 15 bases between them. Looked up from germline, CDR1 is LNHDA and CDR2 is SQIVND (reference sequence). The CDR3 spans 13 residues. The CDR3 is CASTGQGIPEAFF. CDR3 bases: TGTGCCAGTACCGGGCAGGGTATCCCTGAAGCTTTCTTT.

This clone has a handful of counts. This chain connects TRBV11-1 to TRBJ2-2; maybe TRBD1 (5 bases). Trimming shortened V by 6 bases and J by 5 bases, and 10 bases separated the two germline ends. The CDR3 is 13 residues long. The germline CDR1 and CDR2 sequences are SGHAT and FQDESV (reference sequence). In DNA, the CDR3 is TGTGCCAGCAGAGACAGATCGACCGGGGAGCTGTTTTTT. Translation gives CASRDRSTGELFF. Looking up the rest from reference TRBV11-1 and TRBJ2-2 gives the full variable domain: EAEVAQSPRYKITEKSQAVAFWCDPISGHATLYWYRQILGQGPELLVQFQDESVVDDSQLPKDRFSAERLKGVDSTLKIQPAELGDSAMYLCASRDRSTGELFFGEGSRLTVL.

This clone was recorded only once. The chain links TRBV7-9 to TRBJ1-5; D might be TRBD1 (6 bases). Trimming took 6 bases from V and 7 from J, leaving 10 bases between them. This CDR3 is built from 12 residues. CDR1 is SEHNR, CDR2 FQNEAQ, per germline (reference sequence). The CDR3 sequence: CASSPQGQPQHF. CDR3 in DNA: TGTGCCAGCAGTCCCCAGGGGCAGCCCCAGCATTTT.

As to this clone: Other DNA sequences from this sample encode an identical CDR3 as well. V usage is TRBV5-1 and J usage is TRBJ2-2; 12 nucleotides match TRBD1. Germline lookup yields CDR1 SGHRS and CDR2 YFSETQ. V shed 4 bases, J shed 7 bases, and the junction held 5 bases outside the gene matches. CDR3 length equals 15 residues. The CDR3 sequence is CASSPGTGGVGELFF. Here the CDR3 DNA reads TGCGCCAGCAGCCCAGGGACAGGGGGCGTCGGGGAGCTGTTTTTT.

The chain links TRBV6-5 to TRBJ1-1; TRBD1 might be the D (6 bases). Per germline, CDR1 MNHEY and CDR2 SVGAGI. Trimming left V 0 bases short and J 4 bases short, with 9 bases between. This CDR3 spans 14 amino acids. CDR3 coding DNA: TGTGCCAGCAGTTACTCCGGGGGGCCCACTGAAGCTTTCTTT. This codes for CASSYSGGPTEAFF.

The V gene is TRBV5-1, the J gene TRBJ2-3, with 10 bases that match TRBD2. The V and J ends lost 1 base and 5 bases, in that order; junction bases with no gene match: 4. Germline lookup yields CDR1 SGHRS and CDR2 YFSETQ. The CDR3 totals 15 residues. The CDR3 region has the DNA TGCGCCAGCAGCTTGCCTAGCGGGGGAGGAGATACGCAGTATTTT. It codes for CASSLPSGGGDTQYF. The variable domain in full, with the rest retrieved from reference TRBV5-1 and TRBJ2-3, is KAGVTQTPRYLIKTRGQQVTLSCSPISGHRSVSWYQQTPGQGLQFLFEYFSETQRNKGNFPGRFSGRQFSNSRSEMNVSTLELGDSALYLCASSLPSGGGDTQYFGPGTRLTVL.